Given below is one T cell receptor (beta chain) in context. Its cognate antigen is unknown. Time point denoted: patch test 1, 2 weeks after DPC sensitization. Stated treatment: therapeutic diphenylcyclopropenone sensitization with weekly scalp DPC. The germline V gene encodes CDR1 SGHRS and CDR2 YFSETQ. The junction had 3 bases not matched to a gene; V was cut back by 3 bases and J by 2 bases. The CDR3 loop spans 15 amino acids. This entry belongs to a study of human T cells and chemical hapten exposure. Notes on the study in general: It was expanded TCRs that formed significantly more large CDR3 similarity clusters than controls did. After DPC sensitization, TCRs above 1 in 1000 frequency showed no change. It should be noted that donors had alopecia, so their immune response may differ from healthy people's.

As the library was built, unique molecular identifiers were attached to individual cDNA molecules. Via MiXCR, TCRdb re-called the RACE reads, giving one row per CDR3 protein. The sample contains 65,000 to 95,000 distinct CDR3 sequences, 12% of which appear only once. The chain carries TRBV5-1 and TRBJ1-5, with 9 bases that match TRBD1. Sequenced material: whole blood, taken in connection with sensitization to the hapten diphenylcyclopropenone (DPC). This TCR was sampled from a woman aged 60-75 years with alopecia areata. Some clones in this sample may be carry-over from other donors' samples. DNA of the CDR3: TGCGCCAGCAGCTCCACAGGGGGCGGCAATCAGCCCCAGCATTTT. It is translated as CASSSTGGGNQPQHF.